Following are 21 T cell receptor beta chains from one sample sequenced in a study of cytomegalovirus exposure and HLA in healthy donors. Amplification used 60 Vbeta primers and 13 Jbeta primers. Clones were sequenced by immunoSEQ multiplex PCR, and TCRdb holds only the in-frame ones, with some missing. The table records approximately 150,000 clones, roughly 80% of them present only once. The sequenced sample consisted of PBMCs. These TCRs come from a woman between 35 and 50 years old in good health and CMV-seropositive.

V is TRBV27 and J is TRBJ2-7; D is unresolved. V was pared by 11 bases and J by 3 bases, with 5 bases between. Germline assignment: CDR1 MNHEY and CDR2 SMNVEV (reference sequence). The CDR3 sequence is 9 residues long. The CDR3 protein is CAESYEQYF. In DNA, the CDR3 is TGTGCCGAGAGCTACGAGCAGTACTTC.

This sequence joins TRBV30 and TRBJ1-2, with TRBD1 as a possible D gene (5 bases). The CDR3 spans 14 residues. The germline V gene has CDR1 GTSNPN and CDR2 SVGIG (reference sequence). The germline V and J ends were trimmed by 4 bases and 0 bases, with 12 bases remaining between them. This chain's CDR3 is CAWTMGGTNYGYTF. Here the CDR3 DNA reads TGTGCCTGGACTATGGGGGGAACTAACTATGGCTACACCTTC.

The chain uses TRBV30 and TRBJ1-1; possible D gene TRBD1, 5 bases. CDR1 is GTSNPN and CDR2 is SVGIG in the germline V gene (reference sequence). V dropped 0 bases and J dropped 1 base, with 6 bases sitting between them. CDR3 length: 13 residues. The CDR3 region is CAWSVQANTEAFF. CDR3 nucleotides: TGTGCCTGGAGTGTACAGGCGAACACTGAAGCTTTCTTT.

The chain recombines TRBV21-1 with TRBJ2-5; the table's D gene call, TRBD2, was not cross checked with the DNA. The DNA end is a closer match to TRBJ2-7, so the J assignment may be wrong. TRBV21-1 corresponds to a pseudogene. The CDR3 loop spans 16 amino acids. CDR3 amino acids: CASSKRPTAYYYEQYF. The CDR3 nucleotides are TGTGCCAGCAGCAAAAGGCCGACCGCGTATTACTACGAGCAGTACTTC.

The chain combines TRBV18 with TRBJ2-1; 9 bases map to TRBD2. Germline-derived CDR1 and CDR2 are KGHSH and LQKENI. The CDR3 spans 15 residues. Trimming at V came to 4 bases and at J to 7 bases, leaving 8 bases not matched to a gene. The CDR3 reads CASSRGITSGNEQFF. CDR3 bases: TGTGCCAGCTCACGCGGTATTACTAGCGGGAATGAGCAGTTCTTC.

The table lists this clone with a few counts. This sequence joins TRBV6-4 and TRBJ1-2; possibly TRBD1 for D (6 bases). The CDR3 contains 15 residues. Germline CDR1 MRHNA, CDR2 SNTAGT. The V end was cut by 6 bases, the J end by 5 bases, with 19 bases between. CDR3 bases: TGTGCCAGCAGGGGAACAGGGAATAATGGATATGGCTACACCTTC. It translates to CASRGTGNNGYGYTF.

This chain links TRBV6-6 with TRBJ2-3, with a weak D call TRBD1 (6 bases). CDR1 is MNHNY, CDR2 SVGAGI, per germline (reference sequence). The CDR3 is 14 residues long. The V and J ends lost 4 bases and 2 bases respectively, with 10 bases between them. Written as DNA, the CDR3 is TGTGCCAGCAGTTGGGGGCCGGACACAGATACGCAGTATTTT. The encoded protein is CASSWGPDTDTQYF.

The chain employs TRBV7-6 and TRBJ2-3; 16 nucleotides align to TRBD2. The germline V gene has CDR1 SGHVS and CDR2 FNYEAQ. V lost 3 bases to trimming and J lost 6 bases; unmatched junction nucleotides: 9. This CDR3 region has 18 residues. As DNA, the CDR3 is TGTGCCAGCAGCTTCGGGACTAGCGGGGGGGCGGGCAGGGATACGCAGTATTTT. Translated, it gives CASSFGTSGGAGRDTQYF.

This chain connects TRBV18 to TRBJ2-4, with D maybe TRBD1 (6 bases). Trimming removed 3 bases at V and 6 bases at J, with 15 bases between. The CDR3 contains 15 residues. Germline V gene lookup returns CDR1 KGHSH and CDR2 LQKENI. As DNA, the CDR3 is TGTGCCAGCTCACCTCCGGACAGTCCCGGAAACATTCAGTACTTC. Residues: CASSPPDSPGNIQYF.

This chain links TRBV15 with TRBJ1-4; 7 bases are shared with TRBD1. The junction had 8 bases not matched to a gene; V was cut back by 4 bases and J by 6 bases. The CDR3 is 15 amino acids. Per the germline V gene, CDR1 is LNHNV and CDR2 is YYDKDF (reference sequence). In nucleotides, the CDR3 is TGTGCCACCAGCACACCACAGGGGTGGGATGAAAAACTGTTTTTT. Its translation: CATSTPQGWDEKLFF.

V usage is TRBV30 and J usage is TRBJ2-5; 7 bases are a match to TRBD2. The better agreement between TRBJ2-7 and the DNA end casts doubt on the J call. Per germline, CDR1 GTSNPN and CDR2 SVGIG (reference sequence). This CDR3 spans 15 amino acids. The DNA for the CDR3 is TGTGCCTGGAGTCCCCTTGCTAGCGGAGGCTACGAGCAGTACTTC. The encoded protein is CAWSPLASGGYEQYF.

This clone occurred a few times. V usage is TRBV10-3 and J usage is TRBJ1-1; 9 bases match TRBD1. Germline-derived CDR1 and CDR2 are ENHRY and SYGVKD. The CDR3 covers 15 residues. V gave up 2 bases and J gave up 2 bases; unmatched junction bases: 3. The CDR3: CAISEPGQGNTEAFF. The CDR3 coding sequence is TGTGCCATCAGTGAGCCGGGACAGGGTAACACTGAAGCTTTCTTT.

The CDR3 sequence: CASSDDSGNYGYTF. For the CDR3, the DNA is TGTGCCAGCAGTGATGACAGTGGAAACTATGGCTACACCTTC. This chain connects TRBV2 to TRBJ1-2, with D possibly TRBD1 on 5 matching bases. The CDR3 extends over 14 amino acids. The V gene's germline CDR1 is SNHLY and CDR2 FYNNEI. Trimming removed 3 bases from V and 2 bases from J, with 10 bases in between. Variable domain in full (rest from reference TRBV2 and TRBJ1-2): EPEVTQTPSHQVTQMGQEVILRCVPISNHLYFYWYRQILGQKVEFLVSFYNNEISEKSEIFDDQFSVERPDGSNFTLKIRSTKLEDSAMYFCASSDDSGNYGYTFGSGTRLTVV.

There are a few counts of this clone. The chain combines TRBV4-3 with TRBJ1-1, with a tentative D call TRBD1 (5 bases). CDR1 is LGHNA, CDR2 YSLEER, per germline. The CDR3 runs 16 residues. Trimming pared 0 bases from V and 0 bases from J, leaving 11 bases between. CDR3 residues: CASSQDYDSLNTEAFF. CDR3 nucleotides: TGCGCCAGCAGCCAAGACTACGACAGCCTGAACACTGAAGCTTTCTTT.

The chain couples TRBV4-1 to TRBJ1-2, with D tentatively TRBD1 (5 bases). The V end was cut by 0 bases, the J end by 7 bases, with 9 bases between. Germline lookup yields CDR1 MGHRA and CDR2 YSYEKL. This CDR3 has 13 amino acids. The CDR3, as DNA: TGCGCCAGCAGCCAAGAAACGGGGGGTGGCTACACCTTC. This translates into CASSQETGGGYTF.

J is TRBJ2-5 and V is TRBV2; TRBD1 might be the D (6 bases). Trimming cost V 7 bases and J 10 bases, with 13 bases left between them. The CDR3 sequence is 11 residues long. Germline V gene sequence: CDR1 SNHLY, CDR2 FYNNEI. In DNA, the CDR3 is TGTGCCAGCAAGGGTGGGGGCGGCCAGTACTTC. This translates into CASKGGGGQYF.

The chain links TRBV30 to TRBJ2-5, with 10 bases aligning to TRBD2. The CDR3 has 15 amino acids. The germline V gene has CDR1 GTSNPN and CDR2 SVGIG (reference sequence). V gave up 5 bases and J gave up 5 bases; unmatched junction bases: 11. CDR3 protein: CAWRHSGGARETQYF. CDR3 coding DNA: TGTGCCTGGCGCCACAGCGGGGGGGCCCGGGAGACCCAGTACTTC.

This clone was counted between two and nine times. The J gene is TRBJ2-2, the V gene TRBV18, with TRBD1 identical over 9 bases. CDR1 and CDR2 (germline): KGHSH, LQKENI. CDR3 size: 15 residues. V lost 6 bases, J lost 3 bases, and 5 bases stayed unmatched. This CDR3 reads CASSLRTGDTGELFF. CDR3 DNA sequence: TGTGCCAGCTCGCTCAGGACAGGGGACACCGGGGAGCTGTTTTTT.

The chain joins TRBV5-1 to TRBJ2-2, with D perhaps matching TRBD2 (6 bases). V was shortened by 2 bases and J by 11 bases, with 10 bases between the two germline ends. The CDR3 is 12 amino acids. Germline CDR1 is SGHRS and CDR2 is YFSETQ. The DNA for the CDR3 is TGCGCCAGCAGCTTTTTGGCGGGAGAGCTGTTTTTT. It encodes CASSFLAGELFF. Full variable domain (rest looked up from reference TRBV5-1 and TRBJ2-2): KAGVTQTPRYLIKTRGQQVTLSCSPISGHRSVSWYQQTPGQGLQFLFEYFSETQRNKGNFPGRFSGRQFSNSRSEMNVSTLELGDSALYLCASSFLAGELFFGEGSRLTVL.

As DNA, the CDR3 is TGTGCCAGCAGTGAAGATCCCGGCAATAGGGACAGGGGGCGCGCTGGGGCCAACGTCCTGACTTTC. It yields the protein CASSEDPGNRDRGRAGANVLTF. The gene calls are TRBV2 and TRBJ2-6; 12 bases are a match to TRBD1. The CDR3 length is 22 residues. V shed 1 base, J shed 2 bases, and the junction held 15 bases outside the gene matches. Germline values: CDR1 SNHLY, CDR2 FYNNEI.

This rearrangement joins TRBV4-2 to TRBJ2-1, with D possibly being TRBD2 (7 bases). Per germline, CDR1 LGHNA and CDR2 YNFKEQ. Trimming took off 0 bases at V and 0 bases at J, with 21 bases between the two ends. This CDR3 has 20 amino acids. The CDR3, as DNA: TGTGCCAGCAGCCAAGAACCGGGCGGGGGCCGTCGTAGCTCCTACAATGAGCAGTTCTTC. Encoded protein: CASSQEPGGGRRSSYNEQFF.